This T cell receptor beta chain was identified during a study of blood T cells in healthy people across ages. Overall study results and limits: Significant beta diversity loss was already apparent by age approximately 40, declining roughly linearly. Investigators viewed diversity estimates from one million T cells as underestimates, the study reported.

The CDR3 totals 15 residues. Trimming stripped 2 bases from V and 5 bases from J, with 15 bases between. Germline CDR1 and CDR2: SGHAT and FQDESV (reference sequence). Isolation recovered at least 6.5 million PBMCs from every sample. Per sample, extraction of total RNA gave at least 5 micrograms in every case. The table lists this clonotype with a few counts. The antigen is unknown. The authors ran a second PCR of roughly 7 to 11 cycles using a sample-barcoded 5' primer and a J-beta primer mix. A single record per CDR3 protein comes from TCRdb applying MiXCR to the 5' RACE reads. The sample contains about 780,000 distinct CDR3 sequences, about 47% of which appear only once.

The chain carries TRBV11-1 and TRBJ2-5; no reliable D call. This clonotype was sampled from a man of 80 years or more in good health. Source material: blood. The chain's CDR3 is CASSLSDGSRETQYF. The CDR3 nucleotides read TGTGCCAGCAGCTTAAGCGACGGATCCCGGGAGACCCAGTACTTC.